The following is a T cell receptor beta chain sequence with its context. What it recognizes is unknown. This specimen comes from a study of shared clonotypes between healthy human individuals. Whole-study findings and limits: Generation probabilities of non-shared clonotypes were lower (relative to those shared by all four donors).

The study separated CD4+ cells into CD45RA+ naive and CD45RA-negative memory subsets. The length of the CDR3 is 14 residues. V dropped 0 bases and J dropped 3; count of bases not matched to a gene: 2. Germline V lookup: CDR1 KGHSH, CDR2 LQKENI. The data were produced by immunoSEQ multiplex PCR, yet TCRdb's version contains in-frame clones alone and is incomplete. The sample includes approximately 940,000 clones, over 60% of them seen just once. V and J are TRBV18 and TRBJ2-7, with TRBD2 matching over 7 bases. Sequenced material: memory CD4+ T cells sorted from blood. The subset was: CD45RA-negative fraction. The receptor was isolated from a man aged 18 to 29 in good health. The CDR3 bases are TGTGCCAGCTCACCACCTCGGACTAGCTACGAGCAGTACTTC. Protein sequence: CASSPPRTSYEQYF.